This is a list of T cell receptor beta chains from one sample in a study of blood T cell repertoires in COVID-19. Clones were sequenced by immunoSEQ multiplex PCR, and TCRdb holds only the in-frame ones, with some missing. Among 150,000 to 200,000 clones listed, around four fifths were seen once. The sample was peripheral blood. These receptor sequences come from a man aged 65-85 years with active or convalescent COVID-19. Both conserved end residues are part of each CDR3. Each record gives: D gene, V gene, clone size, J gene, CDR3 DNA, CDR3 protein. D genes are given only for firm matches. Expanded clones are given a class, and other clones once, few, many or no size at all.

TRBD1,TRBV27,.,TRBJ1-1,TGTGCCAGCAGTCCCAACCAGGGGGCAGGGTTACCCGCTTTCTTT,CASSPNQGAGLPAFF
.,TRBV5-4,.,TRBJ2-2,TGTGCCAGCAGCGGAGACCATGCGAACACCGGGGAGCTGTTTTTT,CASSGDHANTGELFF
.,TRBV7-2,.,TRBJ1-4,TGTGCCAGCAGCTTAGGAGGGTCCCCTGACGTGAAGGGAAAACTGTTTTTT,CASSLGGSPDVKGKLFF
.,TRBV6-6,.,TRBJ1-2,TGTGCCAGCAGCCTCCAGGGAGGCAGCTATGGCTACACCTTC,CASSLQGGSYGYTF
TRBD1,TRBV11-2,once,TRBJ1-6,TGTGCCAGCAGCTTAGTGGGGACAGGGGGTAATTCACCCCTCCACTTT,CASSLVGTGGNSPLHF
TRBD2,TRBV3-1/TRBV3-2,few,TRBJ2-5,TGTGCCAGCAGCCAGGGACTAGTAGGTGAGACCCAGTACTTC,CASSQGLVGETQYF
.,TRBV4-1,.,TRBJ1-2,TGCGCCAGCACAATGGGGACTGCTACTATGAACTATGGCTACACCTTC,CASTMGTATMNYGYTF
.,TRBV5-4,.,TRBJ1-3,TGTGCCAGCAGCTTGTCTTCGGGGGACGGAAACACCATATATTTT,CASSLSSGDGNTIYF
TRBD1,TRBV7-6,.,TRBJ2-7,TGTGCCAGCAGCTTGAGCCCTGGACAGGGGGCCATCTACGAGCAGTACTTC,CASSLSPGQGAIYEQYF
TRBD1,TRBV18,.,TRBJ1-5,TGTGCCAGCTCACCGACAGGGACTCAGCCCCAGCATTTT,CASSPTGTQPQHF
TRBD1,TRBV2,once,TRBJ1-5,TGTGCCAGCCAGGGACAGGGCCCTTCCTACAATCAGCCCCAGCATTTT,CASQGQGPSYNQPQHF
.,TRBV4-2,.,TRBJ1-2,TGTGCCAGCAGCCAGACGACAGAGGTACCTATCTATGGCTACACCTTC,CASSQTTEVPIYGYTF
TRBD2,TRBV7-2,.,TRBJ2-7,TGTGCCAGCAGCTGGACCCTAGCGGGGGAGGCGCAGTACTTC,CASSWTLAGEAQYF
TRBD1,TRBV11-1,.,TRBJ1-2,TGTGCCAGCAGCTTCGGGACAGGAACCTATGGCTACACCTTC,CASSFGTGTYGYTF
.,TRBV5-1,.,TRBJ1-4,TGCGCCAGCAGACTCCAAGCGGATGGGAAACTGTTTTTT,CASRLQADGKLFF
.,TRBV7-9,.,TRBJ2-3,TGTGCCAGCAGCTCCCTACTAGAACCAGATACGCAGTATTTT,CASSSLLEPDTQYF
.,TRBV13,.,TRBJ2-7,TGTGCCAGCAGCTTAGGCAGGGGCGATCGCGAGCAGTACTTC,CASSLGRGDREQYF
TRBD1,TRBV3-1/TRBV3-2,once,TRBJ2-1,TGTGCCAGCAGCCAAGCCGGGACAGGGGGGAATGAGCAGTTCTTC,CASSQAGTGGNEQFF
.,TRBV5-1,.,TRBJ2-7,TGCGCCAGCAGCACCGCCCTTGGAGCCGGGTACGAGCAGTACTTC,CASSTALGAGYEQYF
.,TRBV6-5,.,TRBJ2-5,TGTGCCAGCAGCCAGGACAGAACGTACCAAGAGACCCAGTACTTC,CASSQDRTYQETQYF
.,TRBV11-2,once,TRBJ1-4,TGTGCCAGCAGCGAGGGCTATACCATGCATTCTGAAAAACTGTTTTTT,CASSEGYTMHSEKLFF
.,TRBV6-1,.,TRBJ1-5,TGTGCCAGCAGTGAACAAAGTATGGCTAATCAGCCCCAGCATTTT,CASSEQSMANQPQHF
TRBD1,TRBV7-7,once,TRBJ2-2,TGTGCCAGCAGCTTTGGACAGGGGTTCGTCGGGGAGCTGTTTTTT,CASSFGQGFVGELFF
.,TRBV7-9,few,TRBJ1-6,TGTGCCAGCAAGCGGGCCGAGCAGTTCTATAATTCACCCCTCCACTTT,CASKRAEQFYNSPLHF
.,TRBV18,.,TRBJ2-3,TGTGCCAGCTCACTCATTAGTGGGGGCGCGACAGATACGCAGTATTTT,CASSLISGGATDTQYF
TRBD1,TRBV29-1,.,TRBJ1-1,TGCAGCGTCAAACTACAGGGGTCTGTGTTAGCTGAAGCTTTCTTT,CSVKLQGSVLAEAFF
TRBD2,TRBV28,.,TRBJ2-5,TGTGCCAGCAGTTTAACGGCTAGCGGGCACCAAGAGACCCAGTACTTC,CASSLTASGHQETQYF
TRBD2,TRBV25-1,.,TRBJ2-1,TGTGCCAGCAGTGAAAGAGGACTAGCCGGCAATGAGCAGTTCTTC,CASSERGLAGNEQFF
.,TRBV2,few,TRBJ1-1,TGTGCCAGCAGTGGGAGGAGCACTGAAGCTTTCTTT,CASSGRSTEAFF
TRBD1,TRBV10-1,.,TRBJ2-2,TGCGCCAGCAGCTCCCGGACAGGGGGTACCGGGGAGCTGTTTTTT,CASSSRTGGTGELFF
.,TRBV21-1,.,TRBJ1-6,TGTGCCAGCAGCACTCGGACAGGGTACTCACCCCTCCACTTT,CASSTRTGYSPLHF
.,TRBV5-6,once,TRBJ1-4,TGTGCCAGCAGCTTACAGGGAAAGGGTGAAAAACTGTTTTTT,CASSLQGKGEKLFF
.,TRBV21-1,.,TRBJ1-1,TGTGCCAGCAAAAGGGGGGGCCGCCATATGAACACTGAAGCTTTCTTT,CASKRGGRHMNTEAFF
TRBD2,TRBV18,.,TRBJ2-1,TGTGCCAGCTCACCACCGGGACTAGCGGACAATGAGCAGTTCTTC,CASSPPGLADNEQFF
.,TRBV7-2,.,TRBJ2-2,TGTGCCAGCAGCCTCGGGCTAGCGAGCACCGGGGAGCTGTTTTTT,CASSLGLASTGELFF
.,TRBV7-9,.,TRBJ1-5,TGTGCCAGCAGCCTAGGGGCAGGGACCAGGGGTCAGCCCCAGCATTTT,CASSLGAGTRGQPQHF
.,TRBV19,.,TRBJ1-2,TGTGCCAGTAGTATAGGCGGCTCCGATGCCTATGGCTACACCTTC,CASSIGGSDAYGYTF
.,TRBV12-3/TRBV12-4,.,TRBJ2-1,TGTGCCAGCAGCCAGGATGTCCTAAATGAGCAGTTCTTC,CASSQDVLNEQFF
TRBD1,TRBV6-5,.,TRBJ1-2,TGTGCCAGCAGTTGGGCTCGGGACAGCTATGGCTACACCTTC,CASSWARDSYGYTF
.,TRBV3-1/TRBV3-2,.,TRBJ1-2,TGTGCCAGCAGCCAAGAGGCAGGCTATGGCTACACCTTC,CASSQEAGYGYTF
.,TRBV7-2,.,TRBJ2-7,TGTGCCAGCAGCCCGCTACGACACACATACGAGCAGTACTTC,CASSPLRHTYEQYF
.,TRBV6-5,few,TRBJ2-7,TGTGCCAGCAGACAACCAGGGTCCCACGAGCAGTACTTC,CASRQPGSHEQYF
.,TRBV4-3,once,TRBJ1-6,TGCGCCAGCAGCCAAGACGGGGGGCTTAGTTCACCCCTCCACTTT,CASSQDGGLSSPLHF
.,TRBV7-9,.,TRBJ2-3,TGTGCCAGCAGCTTCAAGCCCTCGGTCCCTTTAGATACGCAGTATTTT,CASSFKPSVPLDTQYF
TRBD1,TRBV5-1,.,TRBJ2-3,TGCGCCAGCAGGCACGCTTTAGGACAGGGGATAGATACGCAGTATTTT,CASRHALGQGIDTQYF
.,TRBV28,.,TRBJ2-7,TGTGCCAGCAGTTACGGTTCCACTGGTGAGCAGTACTTC,CASSYGSTGEQYF